These 8 T cell receptor beta chains were all obtained from the same sample, sequenced in a study of PD-L1 blockade in urothelial cancer. Produced via immunoSEQ multiplex PCR; TCRdb's table is partial and in-frame only. The data show around 100,000 clones, roughly nine tenths seen once. The sample was PBMCs, taken around atezolizumab (anti-PD-L1) treatment. All receptors come from a woman of 80 years or more with urothelial cancer.

This chain joins TRBV19 and TRBJ1-1; TRBD1 matches at 10 bases. Per germline, CDR1 LNHDA and CDR2 SQIVND (reference sequence). This CDR3 is 17 amino acids long. The CDR3 nucleotides read TGTGCAAGTGACAGGGGGCCATTAGGGCGTATGAACACTGAAGCTTTCTTT. Protein product: CASDRGPLGRMNTEAFF.

The V gene is TRBV2, the J gene TRBJ1-1; 7 nucleotides match TRBD1. The germline V gene has CDR1 SNHLY and CDR2 FYNNEI. This CDR3 region has 13 residues. J was trimmed by 3 bases and V by 7 bases; bases with no gene match: 5. This chain's CDR3 is CASMGQPHTEAFF. CDR3 in DNA: TGTGCCAGCATGGGACAGCCTCACACTGAAGCTTTCTTT.

The V gene is TRBV19, the J gene TRBJ1-5; 8 bases line up with TRBD1. This CDR3 region has 14 residues. The ends lost 5 bases at V and 2 bases at J; junction bases unmatched: 2. Germline CDR1 and CDR2: LNHDA and SQIVND (reference sequence). The CDR3 loop is CASSGGQGNQPQHF. CDR3 bases: TGTGCCAGTAGTGGGGGACAGGGCAATCAGCCCCAGCATTTT.

This chain joins TRBV2 and TRBJ1-5, with TRBD1 identical over 7 bases. This CDR3 contains 15 residues. Germline assignment: CDR1 SNHLY and CDR2 FYNNEI. The junction had 7 bases not matched to a gene; V was cut back by 2 bases and J by 6 bases. DNA of the CDR3: TGTGCCAGCAGTGAAAACAGGGGAAAGGGTCAGCCCCAGCATTTT. It encodes CASSENRGKGQPQHF.

This clone occurred a few times. The gene calls are TRBV25-1 and TRBJ1-1, with D unresolved. The V gene's germline CDR1 is MGHDK and CDR2 SYGVNS. Trimming removed 1 base from V and 6 bases from J, with 6 bases in between. This CDR3 region has 12 residues. CDR3 in DNA: TGTGCCAGCAGTGAATTTTCTGCTGAAGCTTTCTTT. It translates to CASSEFSAEAFF.

The chain combines TRBV27 with TRBJ1-2; D call uncertain. V lost 6 bases to trimming and J lost 7 bases, with 12 bases between them. CDR3 size: 12 residues. Germline-derived CDR1 and CDR2 are MNHEY and SMNVEV (reference sequence). CDR3 amino acids: CASSSVGIGYTF. CDR3 nucleotides: TGTGCCAGCAGCTCCGTCGGGATTGGCTACACCTTC.

This clone came up once. The V call is TRBV5-1, the J call TRBJ2-3; 7 bases are shared with TRBD1. Looked up from germline, CDR1 is SGHRS and CDR2 is YFSETQ. The CDR3 has 14 amino acids. The V and J ends lost 6 bases and 1 base, in that order; junction bases with no gene match: 5. The CDR3 bases are TGCGCCAGCACCAACACAGGGGGCACAGATACGCAGTATTTT. As protein: CASTNTGGTDTQYF.

This clone was detected a few times. The CDR3 here is CASSPSASGNTIYF. The CDR3 DNA is TGCGCCAGCAGCCCCAGCGCTTCTGGAAACACCATATATTTT. This chain links TRBV10-2 with TRBJ1-3; D is unresolved. Between the trimmed V and J ends, which lost 6 bases and 1 base, there was a span of 10 bases. The CDR3 covers 14 residues. CDR1 is WSHSY, CDR2 SAAADI, per germline.